This T cell receptor beta chain was sequenced for a study of blood T cell repertoires in COVID-19. Overall study context: Samples representing acute and convalescent COVID-19 were sourced from the United States, Italy and Spain. Nucleic acid was either cDNA or gDNA, and it came from T cells, B-cell-depleted T cells, or PBMCs.

Germline CDR1 reads LNHDA; CDR2 reads SQIVND (reference sequence). V lost 7 bases and J 3 bases, leaving 9 bases between the germline ends. The CDR3 spans 13 residues. Per the original methods: Amplification with reference gene primers provided the estimates of nucleated cell counts. Method: immunoSEQ multiplex PCR; TCRdb's copy keeps in-frame clones and lacks some. V and J calls and clone size are as listed in that table; D and trimming were resolved from the DNA. The sample has 150,000 to 200,000 clones, 86% seen once. The chain joins TRBV19 to TRBJ1-4; possibly TRBD1 for D (5 bases). Sequenced material: peripheral blood. This receptor was taken from a woman aged 30 to 39 with active or convalescent COVID-19. CDR3 sequence: CASTRAPNEKLFF. DNA for the CDR3: TGTGCCAGTACCAGGGCACCTAATGAAAAACTGTTTTTT.